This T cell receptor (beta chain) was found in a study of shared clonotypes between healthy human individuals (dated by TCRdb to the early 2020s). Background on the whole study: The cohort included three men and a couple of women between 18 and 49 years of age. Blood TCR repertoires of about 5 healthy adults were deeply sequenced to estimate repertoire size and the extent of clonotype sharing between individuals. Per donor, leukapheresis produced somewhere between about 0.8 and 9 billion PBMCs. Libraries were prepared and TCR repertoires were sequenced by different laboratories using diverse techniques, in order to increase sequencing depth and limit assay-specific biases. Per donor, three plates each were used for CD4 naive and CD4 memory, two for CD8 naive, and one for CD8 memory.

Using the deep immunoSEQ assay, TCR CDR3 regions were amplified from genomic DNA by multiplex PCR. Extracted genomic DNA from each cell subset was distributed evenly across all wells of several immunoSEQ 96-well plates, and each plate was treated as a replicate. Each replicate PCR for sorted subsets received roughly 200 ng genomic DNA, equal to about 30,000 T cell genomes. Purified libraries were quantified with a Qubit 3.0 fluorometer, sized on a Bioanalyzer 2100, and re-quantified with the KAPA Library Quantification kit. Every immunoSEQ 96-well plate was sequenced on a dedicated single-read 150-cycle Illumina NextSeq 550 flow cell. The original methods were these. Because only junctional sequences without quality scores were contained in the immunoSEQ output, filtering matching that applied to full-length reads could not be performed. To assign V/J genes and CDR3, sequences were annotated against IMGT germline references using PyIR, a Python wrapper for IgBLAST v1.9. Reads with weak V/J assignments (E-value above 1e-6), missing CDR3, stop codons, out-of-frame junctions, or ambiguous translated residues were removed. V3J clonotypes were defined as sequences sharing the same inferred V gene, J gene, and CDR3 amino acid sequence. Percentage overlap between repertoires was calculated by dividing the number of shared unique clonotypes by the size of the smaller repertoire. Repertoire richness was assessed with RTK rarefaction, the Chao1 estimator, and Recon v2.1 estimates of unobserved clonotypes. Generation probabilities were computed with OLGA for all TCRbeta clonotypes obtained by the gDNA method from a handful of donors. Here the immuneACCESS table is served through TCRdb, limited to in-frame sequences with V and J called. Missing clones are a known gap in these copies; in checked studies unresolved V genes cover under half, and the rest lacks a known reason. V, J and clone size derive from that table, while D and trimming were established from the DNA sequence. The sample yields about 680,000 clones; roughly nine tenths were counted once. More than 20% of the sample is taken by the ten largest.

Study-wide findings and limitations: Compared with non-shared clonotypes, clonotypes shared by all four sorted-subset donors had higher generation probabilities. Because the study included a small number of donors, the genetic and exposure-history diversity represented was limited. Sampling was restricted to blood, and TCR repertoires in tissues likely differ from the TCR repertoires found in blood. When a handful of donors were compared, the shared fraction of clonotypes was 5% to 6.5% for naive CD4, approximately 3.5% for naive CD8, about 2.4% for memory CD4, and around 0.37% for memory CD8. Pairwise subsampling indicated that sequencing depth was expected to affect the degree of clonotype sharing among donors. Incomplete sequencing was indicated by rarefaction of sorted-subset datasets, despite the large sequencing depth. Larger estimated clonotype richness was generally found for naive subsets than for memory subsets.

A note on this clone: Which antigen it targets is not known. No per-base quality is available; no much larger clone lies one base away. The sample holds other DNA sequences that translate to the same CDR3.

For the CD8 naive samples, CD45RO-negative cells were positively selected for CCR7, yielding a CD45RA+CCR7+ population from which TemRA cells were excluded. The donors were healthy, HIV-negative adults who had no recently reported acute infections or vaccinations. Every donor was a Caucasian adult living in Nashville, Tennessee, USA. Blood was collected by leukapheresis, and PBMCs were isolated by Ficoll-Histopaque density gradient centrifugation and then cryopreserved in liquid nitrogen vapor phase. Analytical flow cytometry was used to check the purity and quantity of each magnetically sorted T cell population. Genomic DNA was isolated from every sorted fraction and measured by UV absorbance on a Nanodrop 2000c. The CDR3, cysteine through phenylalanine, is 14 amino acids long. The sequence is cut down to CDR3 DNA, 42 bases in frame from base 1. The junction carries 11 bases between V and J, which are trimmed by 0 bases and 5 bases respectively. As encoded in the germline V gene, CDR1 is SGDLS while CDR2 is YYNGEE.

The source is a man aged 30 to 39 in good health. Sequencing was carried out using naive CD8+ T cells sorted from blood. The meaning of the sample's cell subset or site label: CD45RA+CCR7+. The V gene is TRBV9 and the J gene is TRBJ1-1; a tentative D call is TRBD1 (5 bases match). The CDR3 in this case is CASSVAGAGTEAFF. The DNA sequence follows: TGTGCCAGCAGCGTAGCTGGGGCAGGTACTGAAGCTTTCTTT.